Listed here is a single T cell receptor beta chain. Its antigen remains unidentified. Per-base qualities were not stored, and no clone one base away is much larger. The sample originates from a study of T cells after yellow fever vaccination (dated by TCRdb to about 2019). Concerning the study at large: The SMART-Seq v4 Ultra Low Input RNA kit was used to prepare libraries from fractions with low cell numbers. Bulk TCR alpha and beta repertoires were sequenced longitudinally to track T-cell clones before and after primary and booster YFV17D yellow fever vaccination. Blood was drawn at multiple timepoints before and after primary and secondary immunization, with bulk PBMC replicates and cell subsets isolated. Two healthy male donors, one aged 18 to 30 and one aged 30 to 40 years, made up the cohort.

Reading the label with the study, this specimen's treatment or condition is: live attenuated yellow fever vaccine strain. A standard Ficoll-Paque protocol was used to isolate PBMCs from peripheral blood. CD4 and CD8 T-cell fractions were isolated with Dynabeads CD4 and CD8 positive selection kits. TriZol was used to extract RNA from bulk PBMCs, from CD4 and CD8 fractions, and from dextramer-positive and dextramer-negative fractions. Compared with germline, V lacks 5 bases and J lacks 0 bases; bases without a gene match: 8. From a lookup of the germline V gene, CDR1 and CDR2 are SGHTA and FQGNSA. The CDR3 runs 17 amino acids, cysteine and phenylalanine included. The only DNA kept is the CDR3, 51 bases in frame from the first base. TCR cDNA was made using 5'RACE template switching, a step that added a universal primer site and unique molecular identifiers. cDNA synthesis was primed from both the TCR alpha and TCR beta constant segments. Libraries were amplified in two PCR steps, with sample barcodes and sequencing adapters added in the second step. Sequencing of libraries was performed on Illumina HiSeq 2500 (2x100 bp) or NovaSeq (2x150 bp). The study's processing was this. Reads were demultiplexed and collapsed into UMI consensus sequences with MIGEC, and V(D)J alignment was performed with MiXCR. Vaccine-responding clonotypes were defined with edgeR using replicate PBMC samples, requiring FDR below 0.01 and a log2 fold change above 5 up to day 15. Each bulk clonotype received a CD4 or CD8 identity based on whether the sequenced CD4 or CD8 repertoire contained that clonotype at higher abundance. Through fastp at Q25 and MiXCR, TCRdb rebuilt clones from the public reads, retaining in-frame beta chains. One record per CDR3 amino acid sequence lists the most common genes and DNA. For this entry, the V and J calls and clone size follow TCRdb and not the study's own pipeline. The sample table lists about 260,000 distinct CDR3 sequences, around 13% of them with a count of one. In total, the top ten clones hold less than 0.55% of the sample.

Broader findings and caveats from the paper: The study included only two donors, which limits how far the findings can be generalized. A small fraction of clonotypes showed up in both the CD4 and CD8 compartments, probably as a result of convergent recombination. FACS-sorted repertoires could contain abundant contaminating clonotypes from the bulk population, so computational filtering was required. The secondary T-cell response was weaker than the primary response but faster, peaking on day 5 instead of day 15. After the booster, most clones that had expanded after primary vaccination were detected again (about 97% of CD4 and around nine tenths of CD8), suggesting broad maintenance of memory.

The rearrangement joined TRBV7-2 to TRBJ2-1, and 9 bases in between align with TRBD2. This TCR was recovered from a man aged 25 to 40 who received the YFV17D yellow fever vaccine. The material was CD4+ T cells sorted from PBMCs, obtained 45 days after the yellow fever booster vaccination. In nucleotides, the sequence is TGTGCCAGCAGCGGGCGACTAGCGGCCAGCTCCTACAATGAGCAGTTCTTC. Its protein reads: CASSGRLAASSYNEQFF.